This TCR beta chain was identified during a study of shared clonotypes between healthy human individuals. The data were produced by immunoSEQ multiplex PCR, yet TCRdb's version contains in-frame clones alone and is incomplete. This sample carries 1.5 million to 2.5 million clones, about 95% of them seen once, and the ten largest clones take roughly 1.2%. This CDR3 is built from 17 residues. Trimming took 0 bases from V and 0 from J, leaving 12 bases between them. The V gene's germline CDR1 is SGHRS and CDR2 YFSETQ. Naive CD8 cells were CD45RO-negative, positively selected for CCR7, excluding terminally differentiated effector memory CD45RA+ cells.

This clonotype was sampled from a man younger than 35 in good health. Sequencing input: naive CD8+ T cells sorted from blood. V usage is TRBV5-1 and J usage is TRBJ2-2, with a tentative D call TRBD2 (5 bases). Written as DNA, the CDR3 is TGCGCCAGCAGCTTGGAGGTATGGCGGGCGAACACCGGGGAGCTGTTTTTT. As protein: CASSLEVWRANTGELFF.